A single sample is the source of the 9 T cell receptor beta chains below, sequenced in a study of T-cell memory formation after mild COVID-19. TCRdb recomputed calls from the 5' RACE reads with MiXCR, one row per CDR3 protein. The repertoire holds around 390,000 distinct CDR3 sequences, with 16% as singletons. The sequenced sample was PBMCs or a T cell subset sorted from them (not recorded which). These receptors were taken from a man in his late teens or twenties who had mild COVID-19 (a few samples of this study predate the infection). Cell type and time point are not known.

Only a few counts were recorded for this clonotype. The chain has TRBV9 and TRBJ2-1; 10 bases are shared with TRBD2. V trimming: 6 bases; J trimming: 7 bases; junction bases outside the gene matches: 13. This CDR3 spans 16 amino acids. Germline V gene data show CDR1 as SGDLS and CDR2 as YYNGEE. DNA of the CDR3: TGTGCCAGCACCAGAGTACCGGGACTAGCGAGGAATGAGCAGTTCTTC. Translation gives CASTRVPGLARNEQFF.

The table lists this clonotype with a few counts. The gene calls are TRBV5-1 and TRBJ2-7, with 7 bases that match TRBD2. The V gene end was trimmed by 1 base and the J gene end by 6 bases; junction bases not matched to a gene: 7. Per germline, CDR1 SGHRS and CDR2 YFSETQ. This CDR3 comprises 14 residues. This chain's CDR3 is CASSLRGGGSEQYV. As DNA, the CDR3 is TGCGCCAGCAGCTTGCGTGGGGGGGGAAGCGAGCAGTACGTC.

This clonotype was counted between two and nine times. V usage is TRBV12-3 or TRBV12-4 and J usage is TRBJ1-2; TRBD1 is a possible D gene (6 bases). The V and J ends lost 7 bases and 7 bases respectively, with 16 bases between them. There are 13 residues in the CDR3. The CDR3, as DNA: TGTGCCAGCACTCCATTAGGGGGTGGTGGCTACACCTTC. This translates into CASTPLGGGGYTF.

V and J are TRBV7-2 and TRBJ1-1; the D is unclear. The CDR3 is made up of 14 amino acids. In germline, CDR1 is SGHTA, CDR2 FQGNSA. V lost 5 bases, J lost 2 bases, and 12 bases lay in between. CDR3 amino acids: CASSPFAVNTEAFF. The DNA of the CDR3 is TGTGCCAGCAGCCCGTTTGCAGTTAACACTGAAGCTTTCTTT.

This clonotype was picked up a small number of times. The V gene is TRBV7-2, the J gene TRBJ2-7; 12 positions match TRBD2. This CDR3 is built from 14 residues. Per the germline V gene, CDR1 is SGHTA and CDR2 is FQGNSA. Trimming took 6 bases from V and 5 from J; bases not matched to a gene: 5. The CDR3 reads CASRSSGGGHEQYF. The CDR3 DNA is TGTGCCAGCAGATCTAGCGGGGGGGGCCACGAGCAGTACTTC. The full variable domain, rest sourced from reference TRBV7-2 and TRBJ2-7, is GAGVSQSPSNKVTEKGKDVELRCDPISGHTALYWYRQSLGQGLEFLIYFQGNSAPDKSGLPSDRFSAERTGGSVSTLTIQRTQQEDSAVYLCASRSSGGGHEQYFGPGTRLTVT.

This clonotype was recorded a few times. J is TRBJ1-6 and V is TRBV14, with TRBD1 as a possible D gene (6 bases). The CDR3 consists of 15 residues. Deletions cut 5 bases from V and 8 bases from J, with 16 bases between. The V gene's germline CDR1 is SGHDN and CDR2 FVKESK. The CDR3 protein is CASSDRQAWDSPLHF. The CDR3 region has the DNA TGTGCCAGCAGCGACCGACAGGCTTGGGATTCACCCCTCCACTTT.

There are a few counts of this clonotype. The chain combines TRBV12-3 or TRBV12-4 with TRBJ2-2; D is perhaps TRBD1 (6 bases). Trimming removed 6 bases at V and 2 bases at J, with 16 bases between. The CDR3 runs to 16 residues. This CDR3 is CASRIGQTFNTGELFF. CDR3 coding DNA: TGTGCCAGCAGAATAGGACAGACGTTTAACACCGGGGAGCTGTTTTTT.

V is TRBV10-3 and J is TRBJ2-7; either TRBD1 or TRBD2 may supply D (5 bases each). The CDR3 consists of 14 residues. Germline-derived CDR1 and CDR2 are ENHRY and SYGVKD. Trimming cost V 6 bases and J 1 base, with 13 bases left between them. This CDR3 reads CAISGAGKSYEQYF. In DNA, the CDR3 is TGTGCCATCAGCGGGGCAGGGAAATCCTACGAGCAGTACTTC.

This clonotype appeared a few times. J is TRBJ1-5 and V is TRBV20-1; D unclear. The CDR3 contains 13 residues. Germline CDR1 is DFQATT and CDR2 is SNEGSKA (reference sequence). V lost 0 bases, J lost 0 bases, and 3 bases lay in between. The CDR3 protein is CSARDASNQPQHF. The CDR3 DNA sequence: TGCAGTGCTAGAGACGCTAGCAATCAGCCCCAGCATTTT.